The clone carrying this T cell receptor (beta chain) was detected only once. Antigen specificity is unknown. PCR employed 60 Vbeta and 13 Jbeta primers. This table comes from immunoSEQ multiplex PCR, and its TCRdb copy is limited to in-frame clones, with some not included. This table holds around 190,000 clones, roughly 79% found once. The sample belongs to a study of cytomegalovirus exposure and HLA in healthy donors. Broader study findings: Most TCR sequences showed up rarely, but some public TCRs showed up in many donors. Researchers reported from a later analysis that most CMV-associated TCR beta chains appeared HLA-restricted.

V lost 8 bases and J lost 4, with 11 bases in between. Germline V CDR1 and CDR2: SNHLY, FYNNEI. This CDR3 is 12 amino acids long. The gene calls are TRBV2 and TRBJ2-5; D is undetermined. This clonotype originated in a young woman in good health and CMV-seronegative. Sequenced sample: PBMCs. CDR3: CASRAYSETQYF. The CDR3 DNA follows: TGTGCCAGCCGAGCATACTCAGAGACCCAGTACTTC.